This TCR beta chain was recovered during a study of patients and donors after allogeneic stem cell transplantation. TCRdb re-derived calls from the RT-PCR reads in MiXCR, one entry per CDR3 protein. The sample lists some 92,000 distinct CDR3 sequences, 45% to 50% occurring once. V was clipped by 6 bases and J by 3 bases; unmatched bases: 9. Germline V gives CDR1 SGHDN, CDR2 FVKESK. This CDR3 has 15 residues. The clonotype comes from a human donor who was either an allogeneic HSCT recipient or a stem cell or donor lymphocyte infusion donor (not recorded which). It is not recorded whose cells these are; they may come from a transplant donor. Sequencing used blood, either unsorted or a sorted T cell fraction (not recorded which). The chain couples TRBV14 to TRBJ2-7; 9 bases agree with TRBD2. The CDR3 nucleotides are TGTGCCAGCAGACCTAGCGGGACTTATGGCTACGAGCAGTACTTC. Protein product: CASRPSGTYGYEQYF.